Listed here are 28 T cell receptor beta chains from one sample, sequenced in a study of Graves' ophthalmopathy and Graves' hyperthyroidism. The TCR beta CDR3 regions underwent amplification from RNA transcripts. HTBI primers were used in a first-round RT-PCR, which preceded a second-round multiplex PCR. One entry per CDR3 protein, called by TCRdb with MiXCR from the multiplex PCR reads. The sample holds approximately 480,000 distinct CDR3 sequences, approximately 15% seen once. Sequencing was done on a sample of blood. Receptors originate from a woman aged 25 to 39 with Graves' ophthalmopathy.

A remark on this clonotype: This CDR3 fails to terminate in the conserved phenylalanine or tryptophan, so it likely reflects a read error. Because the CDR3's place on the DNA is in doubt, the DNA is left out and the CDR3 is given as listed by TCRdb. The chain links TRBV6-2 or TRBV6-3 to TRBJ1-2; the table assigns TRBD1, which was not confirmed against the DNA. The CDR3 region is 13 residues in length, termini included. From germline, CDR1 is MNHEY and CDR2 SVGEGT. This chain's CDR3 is CASSAPTGAVYTV.

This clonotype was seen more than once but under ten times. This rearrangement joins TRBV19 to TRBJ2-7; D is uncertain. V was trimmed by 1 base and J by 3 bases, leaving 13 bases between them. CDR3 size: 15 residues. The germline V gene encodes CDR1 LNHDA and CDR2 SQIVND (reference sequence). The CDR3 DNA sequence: TGTGCCAGTAGTATAGTGGGCACCTCGGACTACGAGCAGTACTTC. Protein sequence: CASSIVGTSDYEQYF.

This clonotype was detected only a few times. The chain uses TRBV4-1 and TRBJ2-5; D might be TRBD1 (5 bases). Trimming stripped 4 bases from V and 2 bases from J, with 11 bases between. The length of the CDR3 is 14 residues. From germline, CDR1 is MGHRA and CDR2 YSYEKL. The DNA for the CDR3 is TGCGCCAGCAGCCTCGACAGAGAACAAGAGACCCAGTACTTC. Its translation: CASSLDREQETQYF.

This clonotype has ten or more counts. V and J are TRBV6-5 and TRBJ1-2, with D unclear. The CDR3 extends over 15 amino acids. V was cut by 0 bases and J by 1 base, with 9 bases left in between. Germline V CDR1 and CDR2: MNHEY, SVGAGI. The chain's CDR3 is CASSYSEHNNYGYTF. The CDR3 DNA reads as TGTGCCAGCAGTTACTCAGAGCATAATAACTATGGCTACACCTTC.

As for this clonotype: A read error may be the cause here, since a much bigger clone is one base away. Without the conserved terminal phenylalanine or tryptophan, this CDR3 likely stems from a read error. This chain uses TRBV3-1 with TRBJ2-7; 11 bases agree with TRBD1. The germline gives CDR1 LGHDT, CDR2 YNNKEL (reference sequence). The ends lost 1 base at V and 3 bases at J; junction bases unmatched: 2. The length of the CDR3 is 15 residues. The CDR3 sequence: CASSQGTGGHYEQYY. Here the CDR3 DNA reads TGTGCCAGCAGCCAAGGGACAGGGGGCCACTACGAGCAGTACTAC.

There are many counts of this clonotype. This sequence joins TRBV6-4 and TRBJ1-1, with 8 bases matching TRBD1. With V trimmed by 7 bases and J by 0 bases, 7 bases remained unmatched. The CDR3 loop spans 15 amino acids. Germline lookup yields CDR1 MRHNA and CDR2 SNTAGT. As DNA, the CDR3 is TGTGCCAGCAATATACAGGGGGAGGTGAACACTGAAGCTTTCTTT. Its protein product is CASNIQGEVNTEAFF.

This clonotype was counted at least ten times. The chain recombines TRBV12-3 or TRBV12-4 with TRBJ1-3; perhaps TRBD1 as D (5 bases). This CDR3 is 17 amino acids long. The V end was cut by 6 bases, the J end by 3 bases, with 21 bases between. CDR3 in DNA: TGTGCCAGCAGCGATCTTGGTAGGGGTTCAAGTGGAAACACCATATATTTT. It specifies CASSDLGRGSSGNTIYF.

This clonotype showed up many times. The DNA of the CDR3 is TGTGCCAGCACTGAGGGGGGCACTGAAGCTTTCTTT. It translates to CASTEGGTEAFF. The chain links TRBV12-3 or TRBV12-4 to TRBJ1-1, with D tentatively TRBD1 (6 bases). This CDR3 is 12 amino acids long. Trimming removed 7 bases at V and 4 bases at J, with 10 bases between.

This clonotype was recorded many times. The CDR3 sequence: CASSNRPSGSETQYF. In DNA form, the CDR3 reads TGTGCCAGTAGTAATCGGCCTAGCGGGTCGGAGACCCAGTACTTC. The rearrangement uses TRBV19 and TRBJ2-5; the match to TRBD2 covers 8 bases. There are 15 residues in the CDR3. V shed 4 bases and J 5 bases; nucleotides not matched to a gene: 9. Germline CDR1 LNHDA, CDR2 SQIVND (reference sequence).

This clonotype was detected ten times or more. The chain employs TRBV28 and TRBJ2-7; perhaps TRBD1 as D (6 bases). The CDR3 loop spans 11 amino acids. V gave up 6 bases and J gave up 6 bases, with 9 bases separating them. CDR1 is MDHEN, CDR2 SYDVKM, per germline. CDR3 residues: CASSYRAEQYF. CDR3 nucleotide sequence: TGTGCCAGCAGCTACAGGGCCGAGCAGTACTTC.

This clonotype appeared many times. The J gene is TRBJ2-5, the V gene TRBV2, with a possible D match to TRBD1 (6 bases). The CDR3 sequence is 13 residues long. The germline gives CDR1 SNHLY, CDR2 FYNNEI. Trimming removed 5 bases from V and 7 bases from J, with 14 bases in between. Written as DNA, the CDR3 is TGTGCCAGCAGTAGACAGGCAGAAGGGACCCAGTACTTC. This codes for CASSRQAEGTQYF. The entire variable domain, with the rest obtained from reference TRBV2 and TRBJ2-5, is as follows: EPEVTQTPSHQVTQMGQEVILRCVPISNHLYFYWYRQILGQKVEFLVSFYNNEISEKSEIFDDQFSVERPDGSNFTLKIRSTKLEDSAMYFCASSRQAEGTQYFGPGTRLLVL.

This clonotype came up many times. The CDR3, as DNA: TGTGCCAGCAGTGAACGGACACCTAGCAATCAGCCCCAGCATTTT. Translated: CASSERTPSNQPQHF. V usage is TRBV6-1 and J usage is TRBJ1-5, with D possibly matching TRBD1 (5 bases). The V gene lost 2 bases and the J gene lost 0 bases, with 8 bases spanning the gap. The CDR3 contains 15 residues. CDR1 is MNHNS, CDR2 SASEGT, per germline.

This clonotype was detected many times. The DNA of the CDR3 is TGTGCCAGCACTACCGGGGAGGACCAAGAGACCCAGTACTTC. It codes for CASTTGEDQETQYF. This chain links TRBV5-5 with TRBJ2-5; tentatively, D is TRBD2 (6 bases). Germline values: CDR1 SGHKS, CDR2 YYEKEE (reference sequence). V lost 6 bases and J lost 0, with 12 bases in between. The CDR3 loop spans 14 amino acids.

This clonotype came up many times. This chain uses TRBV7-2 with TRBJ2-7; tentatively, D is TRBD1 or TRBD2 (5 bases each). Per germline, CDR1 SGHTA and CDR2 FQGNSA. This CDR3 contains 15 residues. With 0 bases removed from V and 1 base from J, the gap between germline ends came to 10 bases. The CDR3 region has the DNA TGTGCCAGCAGCTTAGCCCGGGGCCGATCCTACGAGCAGTACTTC. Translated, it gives CASSLARGRSYEQYF.

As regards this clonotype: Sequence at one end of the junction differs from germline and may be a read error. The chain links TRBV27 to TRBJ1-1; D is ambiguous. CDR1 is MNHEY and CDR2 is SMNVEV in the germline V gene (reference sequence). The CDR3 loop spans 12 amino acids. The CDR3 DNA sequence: TGTGCCAGCAGTCGAGGGTACACTGATGCTTTCTTT. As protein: CASSRGYTDAFF.

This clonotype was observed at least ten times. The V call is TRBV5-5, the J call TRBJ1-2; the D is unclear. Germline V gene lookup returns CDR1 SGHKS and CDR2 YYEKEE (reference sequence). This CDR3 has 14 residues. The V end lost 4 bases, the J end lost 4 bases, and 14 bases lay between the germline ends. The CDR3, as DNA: TGTGCCAGCAGCCGGATAGACACGTCCTATGGCTACACCTTC. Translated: CASSRIDTSYGYTF.

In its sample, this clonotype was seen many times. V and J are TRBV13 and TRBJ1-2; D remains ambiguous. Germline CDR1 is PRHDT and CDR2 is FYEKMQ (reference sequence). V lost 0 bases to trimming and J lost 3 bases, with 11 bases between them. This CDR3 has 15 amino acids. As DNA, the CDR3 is TGTGCCAGCAGCTTAGGCATGGACGGATACTATGGCTACACCTTC. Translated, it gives CASSLGMDGYYGYTF.

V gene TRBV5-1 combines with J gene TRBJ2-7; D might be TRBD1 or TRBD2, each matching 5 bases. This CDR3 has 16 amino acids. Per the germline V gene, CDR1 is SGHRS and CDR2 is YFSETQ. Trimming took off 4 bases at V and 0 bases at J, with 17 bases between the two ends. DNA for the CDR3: TGCGCCAGCAGCCACACAGACGGGACGGCCTCCTACGAGCAGTACTTC. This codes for CASSHTDGTASYEQYF.

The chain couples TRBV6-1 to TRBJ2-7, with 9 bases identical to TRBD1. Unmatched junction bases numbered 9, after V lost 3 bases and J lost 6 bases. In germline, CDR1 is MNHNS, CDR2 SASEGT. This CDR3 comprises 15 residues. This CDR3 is CASSELGTGRPEQYF. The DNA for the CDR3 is TGTGCCAGCAGTGAGCTCGGGACAGGGAGGCCCGAGCAGTACTTC.

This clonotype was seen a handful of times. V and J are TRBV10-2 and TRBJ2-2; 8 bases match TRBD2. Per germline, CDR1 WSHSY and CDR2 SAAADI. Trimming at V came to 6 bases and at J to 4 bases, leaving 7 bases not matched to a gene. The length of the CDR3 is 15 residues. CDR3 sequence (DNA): TGCGCCAGCAGCGATGCGGGAGGTTTCACCGGGGAGCTGTTTTTT. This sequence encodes CASSDAGGFTGELFF.

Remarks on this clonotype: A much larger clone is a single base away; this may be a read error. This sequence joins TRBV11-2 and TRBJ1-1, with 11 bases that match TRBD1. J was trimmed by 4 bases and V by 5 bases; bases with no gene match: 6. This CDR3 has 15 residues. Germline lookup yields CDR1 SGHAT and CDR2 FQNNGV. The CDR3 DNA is TGTGCCAGCAGCGGACAGGGGGCTGGCATCACTGAAGCTTTCTTT. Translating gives CASSGQGAGITEAFF. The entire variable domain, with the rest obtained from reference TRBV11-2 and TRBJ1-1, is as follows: EAGVAQSPRYKIIEKRQSVAFWCNPISGHATLYWYQQILGQGPKLLIQFQNNGVVDDSQLPKDRFSAERLKGVDSTLKIQPAKLEDSAVYLCASSGQGAGITEAFFGQGTRLTVV.

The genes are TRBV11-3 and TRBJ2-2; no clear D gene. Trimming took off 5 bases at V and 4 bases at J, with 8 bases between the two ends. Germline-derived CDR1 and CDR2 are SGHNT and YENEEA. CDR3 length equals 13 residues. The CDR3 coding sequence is TGTGCCAGCAGCCTTCATTCCACCGGGGAGCTGTTTTTT. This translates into CASSLHSTGELFF.

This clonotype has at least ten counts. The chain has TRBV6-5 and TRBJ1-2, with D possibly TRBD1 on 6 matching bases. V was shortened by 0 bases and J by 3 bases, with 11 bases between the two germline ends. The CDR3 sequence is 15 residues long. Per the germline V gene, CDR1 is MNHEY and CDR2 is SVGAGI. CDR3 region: CASSYSYRDDYGYTF. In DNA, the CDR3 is TGTGCCAGCAGTTACTCGTACAGGGACGACTATGGCTACACCTTC.

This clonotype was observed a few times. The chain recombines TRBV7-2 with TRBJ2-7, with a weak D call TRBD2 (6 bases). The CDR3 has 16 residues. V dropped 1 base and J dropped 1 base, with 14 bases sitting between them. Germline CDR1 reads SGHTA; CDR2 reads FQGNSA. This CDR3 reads CASSLVAGTLSYEQYF. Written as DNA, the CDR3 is TGTGCCAGCAGCTTAGTCGCCGGGACTCTTTCCTACGAGCAGTACTTC.

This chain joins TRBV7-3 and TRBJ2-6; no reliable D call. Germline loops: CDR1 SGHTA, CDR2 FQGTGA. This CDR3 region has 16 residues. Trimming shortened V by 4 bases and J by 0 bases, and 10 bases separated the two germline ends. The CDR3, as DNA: TGTGCCAGCAGCTCAAAAACAGTCTCTGGGGCCAACGTCCTGACTTTC. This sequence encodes CASSSKTVSGANVLTF.

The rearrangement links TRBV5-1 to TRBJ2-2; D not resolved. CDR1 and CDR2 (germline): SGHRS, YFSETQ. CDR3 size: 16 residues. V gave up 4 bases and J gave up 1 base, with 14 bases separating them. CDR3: CASSPSLRLNTGELFF. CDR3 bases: TGCGCCAGCAGCCCGTCCCTTAGGCTGAACACCGGGGAGCTGTTTTTT.

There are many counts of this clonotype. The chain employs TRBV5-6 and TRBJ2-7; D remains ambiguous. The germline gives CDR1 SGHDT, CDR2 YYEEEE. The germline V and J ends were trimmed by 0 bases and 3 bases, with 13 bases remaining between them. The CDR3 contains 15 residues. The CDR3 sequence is CASSLAGRNYYEQYF. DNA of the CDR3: TGTGCCAGCAGCTTGGCCGGCAGGAACTACTACGAGCAGTACTTC.

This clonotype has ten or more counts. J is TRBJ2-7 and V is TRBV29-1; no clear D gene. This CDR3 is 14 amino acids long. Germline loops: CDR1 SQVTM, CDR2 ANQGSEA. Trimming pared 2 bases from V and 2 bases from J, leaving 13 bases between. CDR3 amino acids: CSVETSRGAYEQYF. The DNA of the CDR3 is TGCAGCGTTGAAACCTCTCGCGGTGCCTACGAGCAGTACTTC.